A selection of T cell receptor beta chains follows, all from one sample in a study of molecular identifiers for immune sequencing clone quantification. TCRdb re-analysed the PCR reads in MiXCR, keeping a single row per CDR3 protein. The sample records under 75,000 distinct CDR3 sequences, about 19% being singletons. Sequences were obtained from naive CD8+ T cells from blood, with Jurkat cell RNA spiked in. The receptor set was obtained from a human donor in good health. Some libraries in this study had Jurkat cell RNA spiked in. Each CDR3 is given with its conserved first and last residue. A D gene is named only where the DNA matches it firmly. Size is omitted from some rows. Given values are once, few, many or a class for expanded clones.

d_call	v_call	j_call	clone_size	cdr3_aa	cdr3_nt
NA	TRBV9	TRBJ1-2	many	CASRDPWQGDGYTF	TGTGCCAGCAGGGATCCGTGGCAAGGCGATGGCTACACCTTC
TRBD1	TRBV29-1	TRBJ2-7	many	CSASTGVASYEQYF	TGCAGCGCGTCCACAGGGGTCGCTTCCTACGAGCAGTACTTC
NA	TRBV21-1	TRBJ2-2	once	CASSKKSEETGELLF	TGTGCCAGCAGCAAGAAGAGCGAAGAAACCGGGGAGCTGCTTTTT
NA	TRBV28	TRBJ2-1	NA	CASSLEVFNEQFF	TGTGCCAGCAGTTTAGAGGTTTTCAATGAGCAGTTCTTC
NA	TRBV11-2	TRBJ2-5	many	CASSLGAGRQETQYF	TGTGCCAGCAGCTTAGGTGCAGGGCGCCAAGAGACCCAGTACTTC
NA	TRBV29-1	TRBJ1-1	many	CSVEGPGDTEAFF	TGCAGCGTTGAGGGCCCAGGTGATACTGAAGCTTTCTTT
NA	TRBV15	TRBJ2-7	many	CATSSRRGYEQYF	TGTGCCACCAGCAGCCGCCGGGGCTACGAGCAGTACTTC
NA	TRBV7-9	TRBJ1-1	NA	CARSPTGNTEAFF	TGTGCCCGCAGCCCGACAGGGAACACTGAAGCTTTCTTT
TRBD2	TRBV7-2	TRBJ2-7	many	CASSLRESSYEQYF	TGTGCCAGCAGCTTGCGGGAGAGCTCCTACGAGCAGTACTTC
TRBD2	TRBV20-1	TRBJ2-7	few	CGARARLAGVTYEQYF	TGCGGTGCTAGAGCCAGACTAGCGGGCGTGACCTACGAGCAGTACTTC
NA	TRBV30	TRBJ1-2	few	CASWPPGYYYYGYTF	TGTGCCTCCTGGCCACCGGGATATTATTACTATGGCTACACCTTC
TRBD1	TRBV10-2	TRBJ2-2	many	CASSTGQGVFAGELFF	TGCGCCAGCAGTACGGGACAGGGGGTCTTCGCCGGGGAGCTGTTTTTT
TRBD1	TRBV15	TRBJ1-6	NA	CATSRDLWTGNNSPLHF	TGTGCCACCAGCAGAGACTTATGGACAGGGAATAATTCACCCCTCCACTTT
NA	TRBV27	TRBJ1-5	many	CASSFRGSNQPQHF	TGTGCCAGCAGTTTCAGGGGTAGCAATCAGCCCCAGCATTTT
NA	TRBV2	TRBJ1-5	few	CASSGFWDQPQHF	TGTGCCAGCAGTGGTTTCTGGGATCAGCCCCAGCATTTT
NA	TRBV6-2/TRBV6-3	TRBJ2-2	many	CASSQYAGVAPGELFF	TGTGCCAGCAGTCAATACGCAGGAGTCGCGCCCGGGGAGCTGTTTTTT
TRBD1	TRBV12-3/TRBV12-4	TRBJ1-1	few	CASSKKTGVWVAEAFF	TGTGCCAGCAGCAAGAAGACAGGGGTGTGGGTCGCTGAAGCTTTCTTT
NA	TRBV10-1	TRBJ1-3	many	CASSEDADWSGNTIYF	TGCGCCAGCAGTGAGGACGCAGATTGGAGTGGAAACACCATATATTTT
NA	TRBV14	TRBJ2-7	NA	CASSHLAMGGEQYF	TGTGCCAGCAGCCATCTAGCCATGGGGGGCGAGCAGTACTTC
NA	TRBV25-1	TRBJ2-7	many	CASSERQNEQYF	TGTGCCAGCAGTGAACGGCAGAACGAGCAGTACTTC
NA	TRBV15	TRBJ2-7	NA	CATSRGRDSSYEQYF	TGTGCCACCAGCCGGGGGCGGGACAGCTCCTACGAGCAGTACTTC
NA	TRBV28	TRBJ1-5	many	CASSLLRGGQPQHF	TGTGCCAGCAGTTTATTAAGGGGGGGACAGCCCCAGCATTTT
NA	TRBV5-1	TRBJ2-2	many	CASKPGQNTGELFF	TGCGCCAGCAAACCGGGCCAAAACACCGGGGAGCTGTTTTTT
NA	TRBV4-1	TRBJ2-1	many	CASSQAGGFNEQFF	TGCGCCAGCAGCCAAGCGGGCGGTTTTAATGAGCAGTTCTTC
NA	TRBV7-9	TRBJ1-1	many	CASSPTTGRSTEAFF	TGTGCCAGCAGCCCAACCACAGGGAGGTCCACTGAAGCTTTCTTT
NA	TRBV12-3/TRBV12-4	TRBJ1-1	many	CASSPTMNTEAFF	TGTGCCAGCAGTCCAACTATGAACACTGAAGCTTTCTTT
NA	TRBV19	TRBJ2-7	many	CASSIDLGQTANYEQYF	TGTGCCAGTAGTATAGATCTTGGGCAGACGGCGAACTACGAGCAGTACTTC
TRBD1	TRBV27	TRBJ2-7	many	CASSFFQGAYEQYF	TGTGCCAGCAGTTTTTTCCAGGGGGCTTACGAGCAGTACTTC